Listed here is a single TCR beta chain. Antigen unknown. This entry belongs to a study of cytomegalovirus exposure and HLA in healthy donors. Study conclusions and caveats: V- and J-gene trimming in TCR beta was tied to a missense DCLRE1C variant by an analysis performed later. Associated with HLA alleles at 0.05 false discovery rate in a later analysis were over 15,000 TCR beta sequences.

Trimming took off 0 bases at V and 7 bases at J, with 23 bases between the two ends. Germline CDR1 is SGHNT and CDR2 is YYREEE (reference sequence). The CDR3 extends over 18 amino acids. 13 Jbeta primers and 60 Vbeta primers were used for the PCR. Repertoires were generated with immunoSEQ multiplex PCR, while TCRdb's copy carries only in-frame clones and drops some. The sample lists around 170,000 clones, more than 70% occurring once. The chain uses TRBV5-4 and TRBJ2-1, with a weak D call TRBD2 (6 bases). The receptor was isolated from a girl between 10 and 17 years old in good health and CMV-seronegative. The sequenced material came from PBMCs. The CDR3 here is CASSLGGSQARGINEQFF. Written as DNA, the CDR3 is TGTGCCAGCAGCTTGGGGGGTAGTCAGGCCCGGGGGATTAATGAGCAGTTCTTC.